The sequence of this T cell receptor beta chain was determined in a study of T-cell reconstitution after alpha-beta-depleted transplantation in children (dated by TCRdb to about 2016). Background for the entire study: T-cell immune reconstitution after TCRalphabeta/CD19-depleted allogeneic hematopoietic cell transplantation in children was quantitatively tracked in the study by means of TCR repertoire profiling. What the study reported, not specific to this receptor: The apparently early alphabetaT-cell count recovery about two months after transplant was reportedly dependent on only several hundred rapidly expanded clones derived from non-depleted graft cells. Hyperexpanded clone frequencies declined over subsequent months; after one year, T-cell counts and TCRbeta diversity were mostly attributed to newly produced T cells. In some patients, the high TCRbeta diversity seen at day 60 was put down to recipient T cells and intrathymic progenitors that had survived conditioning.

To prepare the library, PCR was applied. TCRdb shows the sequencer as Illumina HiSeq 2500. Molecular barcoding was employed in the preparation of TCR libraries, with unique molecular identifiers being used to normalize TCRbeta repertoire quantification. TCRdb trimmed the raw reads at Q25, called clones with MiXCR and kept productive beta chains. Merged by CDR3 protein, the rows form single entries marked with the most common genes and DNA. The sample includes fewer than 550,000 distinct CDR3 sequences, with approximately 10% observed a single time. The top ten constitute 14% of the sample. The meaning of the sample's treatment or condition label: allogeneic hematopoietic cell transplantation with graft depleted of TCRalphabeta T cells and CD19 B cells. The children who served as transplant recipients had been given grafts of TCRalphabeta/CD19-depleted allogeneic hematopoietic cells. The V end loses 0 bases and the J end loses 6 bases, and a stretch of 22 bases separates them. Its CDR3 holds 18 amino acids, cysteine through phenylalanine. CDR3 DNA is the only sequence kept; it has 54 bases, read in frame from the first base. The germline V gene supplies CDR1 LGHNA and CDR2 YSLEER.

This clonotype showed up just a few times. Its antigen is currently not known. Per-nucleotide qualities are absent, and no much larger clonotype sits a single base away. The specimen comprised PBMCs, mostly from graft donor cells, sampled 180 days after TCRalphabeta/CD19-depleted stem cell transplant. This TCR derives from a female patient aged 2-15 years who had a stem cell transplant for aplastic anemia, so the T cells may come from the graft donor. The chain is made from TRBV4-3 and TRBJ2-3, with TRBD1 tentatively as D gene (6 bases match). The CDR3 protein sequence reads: CASSQEGVGALRSDTQYF. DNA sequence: TGCGCCAGCAGCCAAGAAGGAGTGGGGGCCCTAAGATCGGATACGCAGTATTTT.